These 13 T cell receptor beta chains came from one sample sequenced in a study of identical twins. TCRdb passed the 5' RACE reads through MiXCR, listing each CDR3 protein once. Seen here are 1.5 million to 2 million distinct CDR3 sequences, less than 40% observed once, and the top ten hold 0.25% to 0.3%. The specimen was cord blood. The receptor set was obtained from a newborn girl in good health.

V gene TRBV20-1 combines with J gene TRBJ1-6, with 9 bases that match TRBD1. The V segment lost 0 bases and the J segment 7 bases; nucleotides outside the gene matches: 7. CDR3 length: 16 residues. Germline V gene lookup returns CDR1 DFQATT and CDR2 SNEGSKA (reference sequence). The CDR3 region is CSARDRDRAGNSPLHF. The CDR3 bases are TGCAGTGCTAGAGATCGGGACAGGGCTGGAAATTCACCCCTCCACTTT.

A single count supports this clonotype. V is TRBV30 and J is TRBJ2-2; tentative D call: TRBD1 (6 bases). Germline V CDR1 and CDR2: GTSNPN, SVGIG (reference sequence). V gave up 0 bases and J gave up 4 bases, with 6 bases separating them. The CDR3 has 13 residues. CDR3 sequence (DNA): TGTGCCTGGAGTGTAGGGGGCACCGGGGAGCTGTTTTTT. Translation gives CAWSVGGTGELFF.

The chain joins TRBV21-1 to TRBJ2-5; no DNA check was done on the table's D call, TRBD2. Near its end, the DNA agrees better with TRBJ2-7, so the J call may be wrong. TRBV21-1 is a known pseudogene. This CDR3 is built from 14 residues. The CDR3 nucleotides read TGTGCCAGCAGCAAAGTAAGTCCTTCGGACGAGCAGTACTTC. It codes for CASSKVSPSDEQYF.

The chain couples TRBV3-1 to TRBJ2-5, with D unclear. V gave up 0 bases and J gave up 3 bases, with 14 bases separating them. CDR3 length equals 16 residues. Germline loops: CDR1 LGHDT, CDR2 YNNKEL (reference sequence). This CDR3 reads CASSQDGQSTEETQYF. The CDR3 DNA is TGTGCCAGCAGCCAAGATGGTCAATCCACGGAAGAGACCCAGTACTTC.

The V gene is TRBV24-1, the J gene TRBJ2-3, with D unresolved. The V gene's germline CDR1 is KGHDR and CDR2 SFDVKD. Trimming took 5 bases from V and 1 from J, leaving 9 bases between them. CDR3 length equals 14 residues. The CDR3 DNA is TGTGCCACCAGTGGAGAGGTGGGCACAGATACGCAGTATTTT. Its translation is CATSGEVGTDTQYF.

This clonotype was picked up a small number of times. The V gene is TRBV7-2, the J gene TRBJ2-2; D remains unclear. The CDR3 is made up of 15 amino acids. Trimming removed 6 bases at V and 0 bases at J, with 11 bases between. CDR1 is SGHTA and CDR2 is FQGNSA in the germline V gene. The CDR3 loop is CASRSTTANTGELFF. The CDR3 region has the DNA TGTGCCAGCAGGTCCACTACCGCGAACACCGGGGAGCTGTTTTTT.

This clonotype was observed at least ten times. V gene TRBV5-1 combines with J gene TRBJ1-2; D remains unclear. Germline loops: CDR1 SGHRS, CDR2 YFSETQ. The CDR3 covers 15 residues. V dropped 7 bases and J dropped 0 bases, with 16 bases sitting between them. The CDR3 DNA follows: TGCGCCAGCTTAATAGGACCGACGACTAACTATGGCTACACCTTC. It is translated as CASLIGPTTNYGYTF. The full variable domain, with the rest looked up from reference TRBV5-1 and TRBJ1-2, is KAGVTQTPRYLIKTRGQQVTLSCSPISGHRSVSWYQQTPGQGLQFLFEYFSETQRNKGNFPGRFSGRQFSNSRSEMNVSTLELGDSALYLCASLIGPTTNYGYTFGSGTRLTVV.

The rearrangement uses TRBV6-1 and TRBJ2-1; TRBD2 aligns across 14 bases. This CDR3 has 18 residues. The germline V gene has CDR1 MNHNS and CDR2 SASEGT. The V and J ends lost 6 bases and 9 bases, in that order; junction bases with no gene match: 16. The CDR3 sequence: CASSFYPPGLAGGAEQFF. The CDR3 DNA is TGTGCCAGCAGCTTTTATCCCCCCGGACTAGCGGGAGGAGCTGAGCAGTTCTTC.

The chain carries TRBV7-2 and TRBJ2-7; D unresolved. Germline CDR1 reads SGHTA; CDR2 reads FQGNSA. The CDR3 sequence is 14 residues long. The V end lost 5 bases, the J end lost 3 bases, and 14 bases lay between the germline ends. The CDR3 nucleotides read TGTGCCAGCAGCCACCCTGGACCTATCTACGAGCAGTACTTC. Amino acid sequence: CASSHPGPIYEQYF. The variable domain in full, completed from reference TRBV7-2 and TRBJ2-7, reads GAGVSQSPSNKVTEKGKDVELRCDPISGHTALYWYRQSLGQGLEFLIYFQGNSAPDKSGLPSDRFSAERTGGSVSTLTIQRTQQEDSAVYLCASSHPGPIYEQYFGPGTRLTVT.

This clonotype was seen a handful of times. This chain joins TRBV25-1 and TRBJ1-2; TRBD1 agrees at 8 bases. J was trimmed by 3 bases and V by 1 base; bases with no gene match: 1. This CDR3 contains 14 residues. Germline assignment: CDR1 MGHDK and CDR2 SYGVNS. The DNA of the CDR3 is TGTGCCAGCAGTGAATCGGACAGGGACTATGGCTACACCTTC. Residues: CASSESDRDYGYTF.

This rearrangement joins TRBV20-1 to TRBJ2-5; D is ambiguous. The CDR3 is 12 residues long. Germline assignment: CDR1 DFQATT and CDR2 SNEGSKA (reference sequence). The V end was cut by 2 bases, the J end by 6 bases, with 10 bases between. The CDR3 here is CSARSGEQTQYF. The CDR3 region has the DNA TGCAGTGCTAGATCTGGCGAACAGACCCAGTACTTC.

The CDR3 spells CASSLTGTGSTEAFF. Here the CDR3 DNA reads TGTGCCAGCTCACTTACCGGGACAGGGAGCACTGAAGCTTTCTTT. This sequence joins TRBV18 and TRBJ1-1, with 9 bases matching TRBD1. The V segment lost 4 bases and the J segment 4 bases; nucleotides outside the gene matches: 7. From germline, CDR1 is KGHSH and CDR2 LQKENI. This CDR3 has 15 amino acids.

This clonotype was recorded a few times. This chain uses TRBV28 with TRBJ2-1; 7 bases line up with TRBD1. The ends lost 5 bases at V and 2 bases at J; junction bases unmatched: 6. The germline V gene encodes CDR1 MDHEN and CDR2 SYDVKM. This CDR3 comprises 15 residues. The CDR3 bases are TGTGCCAGCAGTCCGGGACAGAGGCCCTACAATGAGCAGTTCTTC. Residues: CASSPGQRPYNEQFF.